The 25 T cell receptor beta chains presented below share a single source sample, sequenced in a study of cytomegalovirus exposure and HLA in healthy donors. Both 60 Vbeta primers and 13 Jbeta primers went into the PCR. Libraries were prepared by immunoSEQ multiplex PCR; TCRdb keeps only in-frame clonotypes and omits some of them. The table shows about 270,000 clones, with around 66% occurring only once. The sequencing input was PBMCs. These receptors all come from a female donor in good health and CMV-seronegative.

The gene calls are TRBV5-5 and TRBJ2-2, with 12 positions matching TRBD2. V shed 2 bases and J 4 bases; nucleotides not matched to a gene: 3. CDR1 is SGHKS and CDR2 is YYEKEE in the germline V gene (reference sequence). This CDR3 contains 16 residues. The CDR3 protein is CASSLLAGGVTGELFF. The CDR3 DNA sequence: TGTGCCAGCAGCTTACTAGCGGGAGGTGTCACCGGGGAGCTGTTTTTT.

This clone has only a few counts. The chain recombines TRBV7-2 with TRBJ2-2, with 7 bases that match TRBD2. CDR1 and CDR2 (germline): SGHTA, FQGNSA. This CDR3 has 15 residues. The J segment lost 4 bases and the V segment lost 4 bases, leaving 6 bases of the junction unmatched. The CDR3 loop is CASSSRTRTTGELFF. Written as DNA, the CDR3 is TGTGCCAGCAGCTCCCGGACTAGAACCACCGGGGAGCTGTTTTTT.

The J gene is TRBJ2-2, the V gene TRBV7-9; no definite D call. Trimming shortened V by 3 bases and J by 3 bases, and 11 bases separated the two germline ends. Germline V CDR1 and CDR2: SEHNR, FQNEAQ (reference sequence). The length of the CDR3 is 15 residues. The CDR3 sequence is CASSFMAQDTGELFF. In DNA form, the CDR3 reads TGTGCCAGCAGCTTTATGGCGCAGGACACCGGGGAGCTGTTTTTT.

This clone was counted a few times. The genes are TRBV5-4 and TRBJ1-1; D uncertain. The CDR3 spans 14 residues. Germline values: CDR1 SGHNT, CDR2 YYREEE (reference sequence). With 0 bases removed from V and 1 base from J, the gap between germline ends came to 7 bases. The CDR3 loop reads CASSLVDTNTEAFF. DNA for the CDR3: TGTGCCAGCAGCTTGGTAGACACGAACACTGAAGCTTTCTTT. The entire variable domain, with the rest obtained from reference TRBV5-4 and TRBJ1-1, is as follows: ETGVTQSPTHLIKTRGQQVTLRCSSQSGHNTVSWYQQALGQGPQFIFQYYREEENGRGNFPPRFSGLQFPNYSSELNVNALELDDSALYLCASSLVDTNTEAFFGQGTRLTVV.

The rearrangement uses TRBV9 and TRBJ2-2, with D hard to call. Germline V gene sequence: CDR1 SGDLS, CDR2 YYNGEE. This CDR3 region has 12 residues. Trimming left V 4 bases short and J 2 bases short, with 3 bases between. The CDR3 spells CASSQNTGELFF. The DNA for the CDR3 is TGTGCCAGCAGCCAAAACACCGGGGAGCTGTTTTTT. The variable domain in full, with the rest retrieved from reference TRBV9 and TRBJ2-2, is DSGVTQTPKHLITATGQRVTLRCSPRSGDLSVYWYQQSLDQGLQFLIQYYNGEERAKGNILERFSAQQFPDLHSELNLSSLELGDSALYFCASSQNTGELFFGEGSRLTVL.

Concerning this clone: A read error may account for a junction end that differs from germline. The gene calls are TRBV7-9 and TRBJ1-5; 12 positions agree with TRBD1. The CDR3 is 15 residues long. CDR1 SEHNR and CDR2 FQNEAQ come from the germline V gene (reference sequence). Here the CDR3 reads CSSSSGTGGGQPQHF. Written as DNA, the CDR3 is TGTTCCAGCAGCTCCGGGACAGGGGGCGGTCAGCCCCAGCATTTT.

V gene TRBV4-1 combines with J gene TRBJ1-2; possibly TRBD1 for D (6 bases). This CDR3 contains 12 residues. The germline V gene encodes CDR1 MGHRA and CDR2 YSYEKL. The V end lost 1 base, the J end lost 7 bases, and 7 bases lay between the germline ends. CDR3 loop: CASSQAGVGYTF. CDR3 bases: TGCGCCAGCAGCCAAGCAGGGGTTGGCTACACCTTC.

The CDR3 loop is CASSPGGQGLYGYTF. CDR3 nucleotides: TGTGCCAGCTCACCGGGTGGACAGGGGTTATATGGCTACACCTTC. The V call is TRBV18, the J call TRBJ1-2; TRBD1 aligns across 9 bases. CDR1 KGHSH and CDR2 LQKENI come from the germline V gene. Losses at the gene ends were 3 bases for V and 5 bases for J; bases not matched to a gene: 7. The length of the CDR3 is 15 residues.

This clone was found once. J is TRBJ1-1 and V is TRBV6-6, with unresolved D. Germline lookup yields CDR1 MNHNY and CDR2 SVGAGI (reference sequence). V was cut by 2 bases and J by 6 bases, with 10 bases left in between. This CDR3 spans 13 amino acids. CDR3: CASSYQRSSEAFF. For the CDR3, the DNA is TGTGCCAGCAGTTACCAAAGAAGCTCTGAAGCTTTCTTT.

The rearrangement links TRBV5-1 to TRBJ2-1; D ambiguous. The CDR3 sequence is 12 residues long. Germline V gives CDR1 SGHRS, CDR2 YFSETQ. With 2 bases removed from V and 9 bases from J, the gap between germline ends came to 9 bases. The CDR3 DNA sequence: TGCGCCAGCAGCTTCTGGGCCGGTGAGCAGTTCTTC. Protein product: CASSFWAGEQFF.

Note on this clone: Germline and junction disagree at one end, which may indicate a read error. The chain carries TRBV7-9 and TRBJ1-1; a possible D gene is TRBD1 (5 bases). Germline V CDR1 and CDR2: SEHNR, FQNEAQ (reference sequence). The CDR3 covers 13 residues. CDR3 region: CSSSQGFNTEAFF. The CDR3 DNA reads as TGTTCCAGCAGCCAGGGATTCAACACTGAAGCTTTCTTT.

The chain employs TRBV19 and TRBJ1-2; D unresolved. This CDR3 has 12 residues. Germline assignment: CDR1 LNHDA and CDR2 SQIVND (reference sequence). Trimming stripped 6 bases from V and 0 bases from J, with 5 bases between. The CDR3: CASSQANYGYTF. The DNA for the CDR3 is TGTGCCAGTAGCCAGGCTAACTATGGCTACACCTTC.

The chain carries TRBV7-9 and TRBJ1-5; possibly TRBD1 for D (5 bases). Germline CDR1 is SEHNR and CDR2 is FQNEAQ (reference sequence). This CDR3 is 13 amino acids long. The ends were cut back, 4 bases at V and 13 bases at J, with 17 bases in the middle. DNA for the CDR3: TGTGCCAGCAGCTACAGACAGAGGTCCTGGCAGCATTTT. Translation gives CASSYRQRSWQHF.

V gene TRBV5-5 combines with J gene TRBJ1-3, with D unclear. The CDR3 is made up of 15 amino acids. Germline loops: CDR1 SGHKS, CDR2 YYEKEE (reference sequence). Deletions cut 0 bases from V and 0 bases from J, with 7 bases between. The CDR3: CASSLAPDSGNTIYF. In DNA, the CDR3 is TGTGCCAGCAGCTTGGCCCCAGACTCTGGAAACACCATATATTTT. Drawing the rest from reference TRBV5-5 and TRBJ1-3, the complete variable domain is DAGVTQSPTHLIKTRGQQVTLRCSPISGHKSVSWYQQVLGQGPQFIFQYYEKEERGRGNFPDRFSARQFPNYSSELNVNALLLGDSALYLCASSLAPDSGNTIYFGEGSWLTVV.

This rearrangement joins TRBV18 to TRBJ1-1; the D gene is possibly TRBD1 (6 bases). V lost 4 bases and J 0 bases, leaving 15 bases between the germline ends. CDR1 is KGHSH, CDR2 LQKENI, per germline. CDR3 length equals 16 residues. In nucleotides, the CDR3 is TGTGCCAGCTCACGGGACATTAACGAGCTGAACACTGAAGCTTTCTTT. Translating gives CASSRDINELNTEAFF.

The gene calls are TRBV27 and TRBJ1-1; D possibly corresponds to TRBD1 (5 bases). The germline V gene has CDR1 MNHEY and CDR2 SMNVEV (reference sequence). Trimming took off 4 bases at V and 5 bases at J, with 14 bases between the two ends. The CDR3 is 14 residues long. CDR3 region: CASSYRPRRTEAFF. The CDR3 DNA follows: TGTGCCAGCAGTTACAGGCCCCGAAGGACTGAAGCTTTCTTT.

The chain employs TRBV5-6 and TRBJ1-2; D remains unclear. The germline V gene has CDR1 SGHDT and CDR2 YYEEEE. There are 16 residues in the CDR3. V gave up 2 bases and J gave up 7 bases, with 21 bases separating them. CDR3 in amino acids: CASSFNDVYGSGGYTF. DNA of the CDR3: TGTGCCAGCAGCTTTAATGATGTCTACGGGTCGGGTGGCTACACCTTC.

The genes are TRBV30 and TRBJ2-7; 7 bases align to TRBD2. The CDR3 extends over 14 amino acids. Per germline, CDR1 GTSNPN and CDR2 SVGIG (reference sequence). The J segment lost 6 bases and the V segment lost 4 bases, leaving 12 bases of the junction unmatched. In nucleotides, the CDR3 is TGTGCCTGGAACCGACGGGAGGACCCTCTCGAGCAGTACTTC. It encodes CAWNRREDPLEQYF.

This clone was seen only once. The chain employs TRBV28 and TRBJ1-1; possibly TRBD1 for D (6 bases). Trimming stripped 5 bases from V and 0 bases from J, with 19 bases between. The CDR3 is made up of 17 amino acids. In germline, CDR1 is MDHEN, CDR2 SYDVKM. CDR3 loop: CASSLDSGGHMNTEAFF. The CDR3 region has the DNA TGTGCCAGCAGTCTCGACTCGGGGGGGCACATGAACACTGAAGCTTTCTTT.

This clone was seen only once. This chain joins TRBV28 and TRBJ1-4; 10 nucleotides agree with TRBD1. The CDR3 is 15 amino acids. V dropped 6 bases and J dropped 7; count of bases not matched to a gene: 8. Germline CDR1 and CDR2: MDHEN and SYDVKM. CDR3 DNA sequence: TGTGCCAGCAGCACACCGGGACAGGGGATTGAAAAACTGTTTTTT. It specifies CASSTPGQGIEKLFF.

Here the CDR3 reads CASTRDFITGELFF. CDR3 nucleotides: TGTGCCAGCACCCGGGACTTCATCACCGGGGAGCTGTTTTTT. The rearrangement links TRBV9 to TRBJ2-2; tentative D call: TRBD2 (6 bases). The germline V and J ends were trimmed by 6 bases and 4 bases, with 13 bases remaining between them. This CDR3 is 14 amino acids long. The V gene's germline CDR1 is SGDLS and CDR2 YYNGEE.

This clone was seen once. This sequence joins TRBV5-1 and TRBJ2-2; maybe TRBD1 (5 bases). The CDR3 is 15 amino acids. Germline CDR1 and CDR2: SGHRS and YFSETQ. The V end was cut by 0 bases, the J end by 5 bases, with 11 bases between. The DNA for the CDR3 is TGCGCCAGCAGCTTGGCTGTGGGGCGAACCGGGGAGCTGTTTTTT. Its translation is CASSLAVGRTGELFF.

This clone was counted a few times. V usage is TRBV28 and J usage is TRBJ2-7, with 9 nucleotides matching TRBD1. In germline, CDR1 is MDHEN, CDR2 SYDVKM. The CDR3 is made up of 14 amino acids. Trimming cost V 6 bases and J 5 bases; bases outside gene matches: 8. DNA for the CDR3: TGTGCCAGCAGGGGGGGGACAGGGTACCACGAGCAGTACTTC. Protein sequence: CASRGGTGYHEQYF.

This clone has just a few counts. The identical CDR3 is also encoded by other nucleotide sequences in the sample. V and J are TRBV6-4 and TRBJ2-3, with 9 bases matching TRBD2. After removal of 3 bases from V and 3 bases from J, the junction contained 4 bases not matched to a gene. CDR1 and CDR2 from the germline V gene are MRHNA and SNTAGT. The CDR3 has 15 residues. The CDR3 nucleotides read TGTGCCAGCAGTGAGCGAGCGGGAGGAACAGATACGCAGTATTTT. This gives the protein CASSERAGGTDTQYF.

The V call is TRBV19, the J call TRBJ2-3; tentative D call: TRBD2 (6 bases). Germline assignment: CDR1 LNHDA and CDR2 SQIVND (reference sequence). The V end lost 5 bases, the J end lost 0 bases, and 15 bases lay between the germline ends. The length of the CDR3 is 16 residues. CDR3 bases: TGTGCCAGTAGTTCGGGACTCCTGGGTAGCACAGATACGCAGTATTTT. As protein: CASSSGLLGSTDTQYF. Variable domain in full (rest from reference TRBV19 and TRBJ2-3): DGGITQSPKYLFRKEGQNVTLSCEQNLNHDAMYWYRQDPGQGLRLIYYSQIVNDFQKGDIAEGYSVSREKKESFPLTVTSAQKNPTAFYLCASSSGLLGSTDTQYFGPGTRLTVL.